Below are 26 T cell receptor beta chains sequenced from a single sample in a study of control samples from healthy donors and cancer patients. Libraries were prepared by immunoSEQ multiplex PCR; TCRdb keeps only in-frame clonotypes and omits some of them. Seen here are more than 65,000 clones, 70% to 90% observed once, and the top ten hold 1.9%. Sequenced sample: PBMCs. These receptors were obtained from a woman in her sixties with head and neck cancer.

The chain links TRBV19 to TRBJ2-5; 9 nucleotides align to TRBD2. The CDR3 has 13 residues. The germline V gene has CDR1 LNHDA and CDR2 SQIVND (reference sequence). The V segment lost 6 bases and the J segment 2 bases; nucleotides outside the gene matches: 1. The CDR3 DNA is TGTGCCAGTAGGCTAGCGGGGCAAGAGACCCAGTACTTC. Translation gives CASRLAGQETQYF.

The chain joins TRBV11-2 to TRBJ1-2; the match to TRBD1 covers 7 bases. Germline CDR1 and CDR2: SGHAT and FQNNGV. The CDR3 is 14 residues long. V lost 2 bases to trimming and J lost 4 bases; unmatched junction nucleotides: 4. The CDR3 loop reads CASSLNRGGYGYTF. The CDR3 DNA reads TGTGCCAGCAGCTTAAACAGGGGCGGCTATGGCTACACCTTC. The full variable domain, with the rest looked up from reference TRBV11-2 and TRBJ1-2, is EAGVAQSPRYKIIEKRQSVAFWCNPISGHATLYWYQQILGQGPKLLIQFQNNGVVDDSQLPKDRFSAERLKGVDSTLKIQPAKLEDSAVYLCASSLNRGGYGYTFGSGTRLTVV.

The V and J genes are TRBV5-1 and TRBJ2-3; D gene uncertain. CDR3 length: 12 residues. The germline CDR1 and CDR2 sequences are SGHRS and YFSETQ. Trimming stripped 4 bases from V and 5 bases from J, with 8 bases between. CDR3 sequence (DNA): TGCGCCAGCAGCGACCGCCAAGATACGCAGTATTTT. Its protein product is CASSDRQDTQYF.

J is TRBJ2-7 and V is TRBV6-5; 9 nucleotides line up with TRBD2. V was clipped by 5 bases and J by 3 bases; unmatched bases: 2. The CDR3 covers 13 residues. Germline-derived CDR1 and CDR2 are MNHEY and SVGAGI. In DNA form, the CDR3 reads TGTGCCAGCAGTCGACTAGCGGTCTACGAGCAGTACTTC. Protein product: CASSRLAVYEQYF.

This rearrangement joins TRBV6-5 to TRBJ1-1, with D perhaps TRBD1 (5 bases). CDR3 size: 15 residues. Germline CDR1 and CDR2: MNHEY and SVGAGI. Trimming cost V 7 bases and J 0 bases, with 15 bases left between them. The CDR3 protein is CASKTTGPLNTEAFF. The CDR3 DNA follows: TGTGCCAGCAAGACGACGGGGCCTTTGAACACTGAAGCTTTCTTT.

A single count supports this clone. This chain connects TRBV7-9 to TRBJ2-2; D possibly uses TRBD1 or TRBD2 (6 bases each). Germline V gene lookup returns CDR1 SEHNR and CDR2 FQNEAQ (reference sequence). Trimming cost V 5 bases and J 4 bases, with 17 bases left between them. This CDR3 contains 16 residues. The CDR3 reads CASSHGGTGATGELFF. As DNA, the CDR3 is TGTGCCAGCAGCCACGGTGGGACGGGGGCCACCGGGGAGCTGTTTTTT.

The chain recombines TRBV2 with TRBJ2-2; 10 nucleotides agree with TRBD1. From germline, CDR1 is SNHLY and CDR2 FYNNEI. The CDR3 sequence is 16 residues long. Trimming cost V 7 bases and J 1 base; bases outside gene matches: 6. The CDR3 DNA reads as TGTGCCAGCAAGCCGGACAGGGGGAGGAACACCGGGGAGCTGTTTTTT. Its protein product is CASKPDRGRNTGELFF.

The chain couples TRBV29-1 to TRBJ2-7; tentative D call: TRBD1 (6 bases). There are 13 residues in the CDR3. The V gene lost 5 bases and the J gene lost 2 bases, with 13 bases spanning the gap. CDR1 and CDR2 (germline): SQVTM, ANQGSEA. CDR3 in amino acids: CSVLPGAPYEQYF. CDR3 in DNA: TGCAGCGTTCTACCAGGGGCCCCCTACGAGCAGTACTTC.

This clone occurred once. This chain links TRBV19 with TRBJ1-1; no clear D. This CDR3 spans 13 amino acids. CDR1 and CDR2 (germline): LNHDA, SQIVND (reference sequence). The germline V and J ends were trimmed by 3 bases and 1 base, with 6 bases remaining between them. CDR3 in DNA: TGTGCCAGTAGTATCAGCGAGAACACTGAAGCTTTCTTT. Translation: CASSISENTEAFF.

DNA of the CDR3: TGTGCCAGTACCTCCGCTACTTCTAACTATGGCTACACCTTC. Its protein product is CASTSATSNYGYTF. V and J are TRBV19 and TRBJ1-2; D not resolved. Germline CDR1 and CDR2: LNHDA and SQIVND (reference sequence). The CDR3 is made up of 14 amino acids. Trimming took off 7 bases at V and 0 bases at J, with 12 bases between the two ends.

The V gene is TRBV19, the J gene TRBJ2-6; no definite D call. V was trimmed by 3 bases and J by 0 bases, leaving 6 bases between them. CDR1 LNHDA and CDR2 SQIVND come from the germline V gene (reference sequence). CDR3 length: 15 residues. Here the CDR3 DNA reads TGTGCCAGTAGTATCAGTCTCTCTGGGGCCAACGTCCTGACTTTC. Amino acid sequence: CASSISLSGANVLTF. The complete variable domain, with remaining parts taken from reference TRBV19 and TRBJ2-6, reads DGGITQSPKYLFRKEGQNVTLSCEQNLNHDAMYWYRQDPGQGLRLIYYSQIVNDFQKGDIAEGYSVSREKKESFPLTVTSAQKNPTAFYLCASSISLSGANVLTFGAGSRLTVL.

The chain recombines TRBV19 with TRBJ1-5, with D unclear. Germline V gene sequence: CDR1 LNHDA, CDR2 SQIVND (reference sequence). Trimming removed 5 bases at V and 7 bases at J, with 12 bases between. The CDR3 extends over 13 amino acids. The CDR3 here is CASSLLGSQPQHF. The CDR3 bases are TGTGCCAGTAGTTTGTTGGGGTCCCAGCCCCAGCATTTT.

The CDR3 bases are TGTGCCAGCAGCTCGGGACTAACCGAGCAGTTCTTC. Its protein product is CASSSGLTEQFF. This rearrangement joins TRBV11-2 to TRBJ2-1, with TRBD2 matching 7 bases. Germline V lookup: CDR1 SGHAT, CDR2 FQNNGV. The V and J ends lost 4 bases and 10 bases, in that order; junction bases with no gene match: 4. There are 12 residues in the CDR3.

This chain uses TRBV7-2 with TRBJ2-1; 15 bases fit TRBD2. V lost 5 bases, J lost 12 bases, and 5 bases stayed unmatched. This CDR3 has 14 residues. From germline, CDR1 is SGHTA and CDR2 FQGNSA. The CDR3 DNA reads TGTGCCAGCAGCCCCGGACTAGCGGGAGGGCCGCAGTTCTTC. Protein sequence: CASSPGLAGGPQFF.

The chain combines TRBV7-8 with TRBJ2-5; the D gene is possibly TRBD2 (5 bases). Per germline, CDR1 SGHVS and CDR2 FQNEAQ. The V end was cut by 7 bases, the J end by 5 bases, with 14 bases between. The CDR3 totals 13 residues. The CDR3 sequence: CASTITSWETQYF. Written as DNA, the CDR3 is TGTGCCAGCACCATCACTAGTTGGGAGACCCAGTACTTC.

Only one count was recorded for this clone. V gene TRBV28 combines with J gene TRBJ1-3, with D perhaps matching TRBD1 (6 bases). The CDR3 consists of 16 residues. Germline CDR1 is MDHEN and CDR2 is SYDVKM. V was trimmed by 4 bases and J by 0 bases, leaving 13 bases between them. CDR3 residues: CASSSTGSGSGNTIYF. The CDR3, as DNA: TGTGCCAGCAGTTCGACAGGATCCGGCTCTGGAAACACCATATATTTT.

This clone has just one count. The chain joins TRBV4-1 to TRBJ1-6, with D maybe TRBD1 (5 bases). The germline V gene encodes CDR1 MGHRA and CDR2 YSYEKL. This CDR3 contains 14 residues. V was clipped by 2 bases and J by 10 bases, with 12 bases between them. The CDR3 loop is CASSQIQGSSPLHF. CDR3 bases: TGCGCCAGCAGCCAAATCCAGGGAAGCTCACCCCTCCACTTT.

This CDR3 reads CASSAGLAGPYEQYF. Here the CDR3 DNA reads TGTGCCAGCAGCGCCGGACTAGCGGGGCCCTACGAGCAGTACTTC. J is TRBJ2-7 and V is TRBV11-2, with TRBD2 matching 12 bases. The CDR3 runs to 15 residues. Germline trimming cut 5 bases from V and 2 bases from J; bases unmatched to any gene: 4. Germline CDR1 is SGHAT and CDR2 is FQNNGV.

The V and J genes are TRBV18 and TRBJ2-2; 10 bases map to TRBD2. Unmatched junction bases numbered 1, after V lost 0 bases and J lost 6 bases. The CDR3 is 15 residues long. Germline CDR1 and CDR2: KGHSH and LQKENI. CDR3 sequence: CASSPPGLASGELFF. The CDR3 coding sequence is TGTGCCAGCTCACCACCGGGACTAGCGTCCGGGGAGCTGTTTTTT.

The V call is TRBV7-6, the J call TRBJ2-1; 10 nucleotides align to TRBD2. Germline V gene lookup returns CDR1 SGHVS and CDR2 FNYEAQ. The CDR3 contains 16 residues. Trimming took 3 bases from V and 8 from J; bases not matched to a gene: 10. The CDR3 is CASSFFLAGEVHEQFF. The CDR3 coding sequence is TGTGCCAGCAGCTTTTTCCTAGCGGGAGAGGTCCATGAGCAGTTCTTC.

This clone was seen only once. The genes are TRBV5-1 and TRBJ2-3; 7 bases fit TRBD2. V shed 6 bases, J shed 0 bases, and the junction held 4 bases outside the gene matches. This CDR3 is 14 amino acids long. Germline V gives CDR1 SGHRS, CDR2 YFSETQ. CDR3 DNA: TGCGCCAGCAAGTCCGGGGGGAGCACAGATACGCAGTATTTT. Its protein product is CASKSGGSTDTQYF.

The V and J genes are TRBV5-1 and TRBJ2-1, with 11 bases lining up with TRBD2. V lost 7 bases to trimming and J lost 7 bases; unmatched junction nucleotides: 10. The CDR3 covers 15 residues. The germline gives CDR1 SGHRS, CDR2 YFSETQ. The CDR3 spells CASAILAGGGNEQFF. The CDR3 DNA follows: TGCGCCAGCGCAATTCTAGCGGGAGGTGGGAATGAGCAGTTCTTC.

The CDR3 spells CASSQEPGDLSYEQYF. CDR3 in DNA: TGCGCCAGCAGCCAGGAACCAGGGGACCTCTCCTACGAGCAGTACTTC. J is TRBJ2-7 and V is TRBV4-1; possible D gene TRBD1, 6 bases. From germline, CDR1 is MGHRA and CDR2 YSYEKL. The CDR3 is 16 amino acids. The V gene lost 3 bases and the J gene lost 0 bases, with 15 bases spanning the gap.

The chain links TRBV5-5 to TRBJ2-1, with 11 positions matching TRBD2. The CDR3 contains 17 residues. The ends lost 5 bases at V and 7 bases at J; junction bases unmatched: 14. The germline CDR1 and CDR2 sequences are SGHKS and YYEKEE (reference sequence). CDR3 amino acids: CASSPEGVSSGRNEQFF. The CDR3 DNA is TGTGCCAGCAGTCCGGAGGGCGTGTCTAGCGGGAGGAATGAGCAGTTCTTC.

The gene calls are TRBV7-8 and TRBJ2-2, with D uncertain. The CDR3 runs to 14 residues. CDR1 is SGHVS and CDR2 is FQNEAQ in the germline V gene. Trimming stripped 4 bases from V and 0 bases from J, with 6 bases between. The CDR3, as DNA: TGTGCCAGCAGCTCCCGTGCGAACACCGGGGAGCTGTTTTTT. This sequence encodes CASSSRANTGELFF.

The chain employs TRBV18 and TRBJ2-1; 10 nucleotides match TRBD2. The germline V gene encodes CDR1 KGHSH and CDR2 LQKENI. With 2 bases clipped from V and 3 bases from J, the junction kept 4 bases outside the gene matches. This CDR3 is 16 amino acids long. CDR3 nucleotides: TGTGCCAGCTCACCAGAACTAGCGGGAATCTACAATGAGCAGTTCTTC. As protein: CASSPELAGIYNEQFF. Filled out from reference TRBV18 and TRBJ2-1, the complete variable domain reads NAGVMQNPRHLVRRRGQEARLRCSPMKGHSHVYWYRQLPEEGLKFMVYLQKENIIDESGMPKERFSAEFPKEGPSILRIQQVVRGDSAAYFCASSPELAGIYNEQFFGPGTRLTVL.